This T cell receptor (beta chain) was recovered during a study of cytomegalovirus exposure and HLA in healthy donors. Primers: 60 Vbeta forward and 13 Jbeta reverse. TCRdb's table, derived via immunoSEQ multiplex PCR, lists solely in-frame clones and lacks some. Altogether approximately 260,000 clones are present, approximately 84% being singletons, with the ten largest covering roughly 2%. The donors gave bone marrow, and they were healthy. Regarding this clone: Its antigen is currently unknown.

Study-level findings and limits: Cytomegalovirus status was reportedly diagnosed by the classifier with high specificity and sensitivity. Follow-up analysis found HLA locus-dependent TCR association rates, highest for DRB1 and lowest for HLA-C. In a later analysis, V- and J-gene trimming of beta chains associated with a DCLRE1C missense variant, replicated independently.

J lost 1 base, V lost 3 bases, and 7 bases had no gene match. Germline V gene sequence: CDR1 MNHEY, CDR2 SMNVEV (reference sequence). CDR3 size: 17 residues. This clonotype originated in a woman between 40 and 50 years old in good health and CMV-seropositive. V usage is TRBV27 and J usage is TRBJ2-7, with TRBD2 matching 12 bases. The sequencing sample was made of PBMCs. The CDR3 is CASSFRLAGEQSYEQYF. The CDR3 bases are TGTGCCAGCAGTTTTAGACTAGCGGGAGAGCAGTCCTACGAGCAGTACTTC.